This TCR beta chain was recovered during a study of shared clonotypes between healthy human individuals. It was CD45RO-negative cells, positively selected for CCR7, that made up naive CD8 cells, with terminally differentiated effector memory CD45RA+ cells excluded. TCRdb's table, derived via immunoSEQ multiplex PCR, lists solely in-frame clones and lacks some. The sample has roughly 810,000 clones, 90% to 97% seen once. The sequenced sample consisted of naive CD8+ T cells sorted from blood. The sequence came from a man aged 25 to 40 in good health.

DNA of the CDR3: TGTGCCAGCGGGGCCGGATCCTATGGCTACACCTTC. Encoded protein: CASGAGSYGYTF. The chain links TRBV2 to TRBJ1-2, with D possibly TRBD1 on 5 matching bases. CDR3 length: 12 amino acids. CDR1 SNHLY and CDR2 FYNNEI come from the germline V gene. Trimming pared 8 bases from V and 4 bases from J, leaving 11 bases between.